Below, 6 T cell receptor beta chains from the same sample are listed, as sequenced in a study of T cell changes during pregnancy in multiple sclerosis. TCRdb's copy holds only in-frame clones and misses some; the assay was immunoSEQ multiplex PCR. The sample contains tens of thousands of clones, around 92% of which appear only once. Source: CD4+ T cells from peripheral blood mononuclear cells, taken after pregnancy. The receptors originated from a female donor with multiple sclerosis, enrolled in a pregnancy study.

The chain uses TRBV2 and TRBJ1-5; D is possibly TRBD1 (6 bases). Germline V lookup: CDR1 SNHLY, CDR2 FYNNEI. Trimming cost V 4 bases and J 1 base, with 11 bases left between them. The CDR3 totals 15 residues. CDR3 in amino acids: CASSGDRSSNQPQHF. The DNA for the CDR3 is TGTGCCAGCAGTGGCGACAGGTCGAGCAATCAGCCCCAGCATTTT. The full variable domain, with the rest looked up from reference TRBV2 and TRBJ1-5, is EPEVTQTPSHQVTQMGQEVILRCVPISNHLYFYWYRQILGQKVEFLVSFYNNEISEKSEIFDDQFSVERPDGSNFTLKIRSTKLEDSAMYFCASSGDRSSNQPQHFGDGTRLSIL.

V usage is TRBV4-1 and J usage is TRBJ1-2; 10 bases align to TRBD1. The CDR3 runs to 15 residues. V shed 3 bases and J 4 bases; nucleotides not matched to a gene: 5. Germline CDR1 and CDR2: MGHRA and YSYEKL. The CDR3 coding sequence is TGCGCCAGCAGCCAGGCCGGGACAGGGGTCTATGGCTACACCTTC. It yields the protein CASSQAGTGVYGYTF.

V is TRBV9 and J is TRBJ2-3, with 7 nucleotides matching TRBD2. CDR1 is SGDLS, CDR2 YYNGEE, per germline. The J segment lost 4 bases and the V segment lost 4 bases, leaving 12 bases of the junction unmatched. The CDR3 extends over 16 amino acids. The CDR3 protein is CASSFGEGLTSDTQYF. The CDR3 DNA is TGTGCCAGCAGCTTCGGGGAGGGTTTGACTTCAGATACGCAGTATTTT.

J is TRBJ1-1 and V is TRBV27; 8 bases map to TRBD1. This CDR3 is 15 amino acids long. Germline-derived CDR1 and CDR2 are MNHEY and SMNVEV (reference sequence). With 5 bases clipped from V and 0 bases from J, the junction kept 5 bases outside the gene matches. DNA of the CDR3: TGTGCCAGCAGTAAAAAGACAGGGGTGAACACTGAAGCTTTCTTT. Translation gives CASSKKTGVNTEAFF.

This chain uses TRBV14 with TRBJ2-3, with 7 bases aligning to TRBD2. With V trimmed by 0 bases and J by 3 bases, 9 bases remained unmatched. CDR1 SGHDN and CDR2 FVKESK come from the germline V gene. The length of the CDR3 is 17 residues. The CDR3 loop reads CASSQDLAGVKTDTQYF. The CDR3 DNA is TGTGCCAGCAGCCAAGATCTCGCGGGGGTGAAGACAGATACGCAGTATTTT. Variable domain in full (rest from reference TRBV14 and TRBJ2-3): EAGVTQFPSHSVIEKGQTVTLRCDPISGHDNLYWYRRVMGKEIKFLLHFVKESKQDESGMPNNRFLAERTGGTYSTLKVQPAELEDSGVYFCASSQDLAGVKTDTQYFGPGTRLTVL.

J is TRBJ1-3 and V is TRBV19; D not resolved. Deletions cut 6 bases from V and 0 bases from J, with 9 bases between. Germline CDR1 and CDR2: LNHDA and SQIVND (reference sequence). The CDR3 covers 14 residues. CDR3 sequence (DNA): TGTGCCAGTAGGTCGACATACTCTGGAAACACCATATATTTT. Its protein is CASRSTYSGNTIYF.